The 18 T cell receptor beta chains in this list originate from one sample, sequenced in a study of cytomegalovirus exposure and HLA in healthy donors. PCR involved 60 Vbeta and 13 Jbeta primers. The method was immunoSEQ multiplex PCR; TCRdb's version includes in-frame clones alone and lacks a portion of them. The data show around 99,000 clones, 65% to 85% seen once. Sequencing input: PBMCs. The source is a man between 35 and 55 years old in good health and CMV-seronegative.

This clone was observed a single time. V gene TRBV9 combines with J gene TRBJ2-7; TRBD2 agrees at 13 bases. This CDR3 comprises 14 residues. CDR1 is SGDLS and CDR2 is YYNGEE in the germline V gene. After removal of 4 bases from V and 4 bases from J, the junction contained 2 bases not matched to a gene. The CDR3 is CASSRLAGGYEQYF. CDR3 coding DNA: TGTGCCAGCAGCAGACTAGCGGGGGGATACGAGCAGTACTTC.

This chain joins TRBV27 and TRBJ2-7, with 7 nucleotides matching TRBD2. Germline-derived CDR1 and CDR2 are MNHEY and SMNVEV (reference sequence). V dropped 8 bases and J dropped 3; count of bases not matched to a gene: 7. There are 13 residues in the CDR3. CDR3 protein: CASRPSGNYEQYF. In nucleotides, the CDR3 is TGTGCCAGCCGACCTAGCGGCAACTACGAGCAGTACTTC.

This clone is a singleton in its sample. The chain couples TRBV28 to TRBJ1-1; D unresolved. The germline CDR1 and CDR2 sequences are MDHEN and SYDVKM. Trimming stripped 6 bases from V and 5 bases from J, with 19 bases between. This CDR3 has 15 residues. The CDR3 DNA reads TGTGCCAGCAGCCCATCCTACAAGCTAGATACTGAAGCTTTCTTT. Protein product: CASSPSYKLDTEAFF.

CDR3 DNA sequence: TGTGCCAGCAGCAAAGGCCCCCTTAGCGGGCGGAAGGCCAATGAGCAGTTCTTC. Its translation is CASSKGPLSGRKANEQFF. The chain carries TRBV21-1 and TRBJ2-1; the table's D call TRBD2 went unverified against the DNA. TRBV21-1 is a listed pseudogene. This CDR3 is 18 amino acids long.

This chain joins TRBV28 and TRBJ2-3, with 7 bases identical to TRBD2. The CDR3 sequence is 18 residues long. Germline lookup yields CDR1 MDHEN and CDR2 SYDVKM. With V trimmed by 5 bases and J by 1 base, 15 bases remained unmatched. The CDR3 DNA reads as TGTGCCAGCAGTCCGGGGGGTACTAGCTGGCGTGGCACAGATACGCAGTATTTT. This translates into CASSPGGTSWRGTDTQYF.

The genes are TRBV30 and TRBJ2-1, with 11 positions matching TRBD2. CDR3 length: 15 residues. V shed 0 bases and J 9 bases; nucleotides not matched to a gene: 7. Per germline, CDR1 GTSNPN and CDR2 SVGIG (reference sequence). The CDR3 sequence: CAWSVRLAGGGEQFF. For the CDR3, the DNA is TGTGCCTGGAGTGTACGCCTAGCGGGAGGTGGTGAGCAGTTCTTC.

Details on this clone: The sample holds other DNA sequences that translate to the same CDR3. The CDR3 spells CASSPTGPNQPQHF. The CDR3 DNA sequence: TGCGCCAGCAGCCCCACAGGGCCCAATCAGCCCCAGCATTTT. The chain links TRBV5-1 to TRBJ1-5; tentatively, D is TRBD1 (6 bases). Trimming took off 4 bases at V and 3 bases at J, with 11 bases between the two ends. The germline gives CDR1 SGHRS, CDR2 YFSETQ. CDR3 length equals 14 residues.

V and J are TRBV7-8 and TRBJ1-1; a weak D match, TRBD1 (6 bases). V was pared by 2 bases and J by 4 bases, with 8 bases between. Germline CDR1 reads SGHVS; CDR2 reads FQNEAQ. The CDR3 spans 13 residues. The CDR3 is CASSLSGATEAFF. CDR3 DNA sequence: TGTGCCAGCAGCTTATCAGGGGCCACTGAAGCTTTCTTT.

This chain joins TRBV6-1 and TRBJ1-3; 7 bases fit TRBD1. This CDR3 spans 15 amino acids. The J segment lost 1 base and the V segment lost 6 bases, leaving 6 bases of the junction unmatched. Germline-derived CDR1 and CDR2 are MNHNS and SASEGT. Written as DNA, the CDR3 is TGTGCCAGCAGACTTGACAGGGCATCTGGAAACACCATATATTTT. Translated, it gives CASRLDRASGNTIYF.

This clone occurred a few times. The chain is built from TRBV4-1 and TRBJ2-7; 12 bases agree with TRBD2. Germline assignment: CDR1 MGHRA and CDR2 YSYEKL. CDR3 length: 18 amino acids. The ends lost 3 bases at V and 4 bases at J; junction bases unmatched: 13. The CDR3, as DNA: TGCGCCAGCAGCCACCCTACCGGACTAGCGGGGAGATTTTACGAGCAGTACTTC. As protein: CASSHPTGLAGRFYEQYF.

The chain has TRBV5-4 and TRBJ2-2; 7 nucleotides align to TRBD1. V shed 3 bases, J shed 4 bases, and the junction held 3 bases outside the gene matches. The CDR3 spans 14 residues. CDR1 SGHNT and CDR2 YYREEE come from the germline V gene (reference sequence). Written as DNA, the CDR3 is TGTGCCAGCAGCTGGGACAGAGCCACCGGGGAGCTGTTTTTT. This codes for CASSWDRATGELFF.

This clone was observed a few times. The rearrangement links TRBV6-1 to TRBJ1-5, with D maybe TRBD1 (6 bases). This CDR3 has 13 residues. Per the germline V gene, CDR1 is MNHNS and CDR2 is SASEGT. Trimming stripped 8 bases from V and 5 bases from J, with 13 bases between. CDR3 region: CASSRNRDQPQHF. CDR3 sequence (DNA): TGTGCCAGCTCCCGAAACAGGGATCAGCCCCAGCATTTT.

This sequence joins TRBV5-6 and TRBJ2-1; 7 bases fit TRBD2. This CDR3 has 16 residues. Germline loops: CDR1 SGHDT, CDR2 YYEEEE. V lost 0 bases to trimming and J lost 6 bases; unmatched junction nucleotides: 9. CDR3 coding DNA: TGTGCCAGCAGCTTGGCCGGGAGGACCCTCCGCAATGAGCAGTTCTTC. Its translation: CASSLAGRTLRNEQFF.

This chain uses TRBV6-6 with TRBJ1-5; 7 bases match TRBD1. The J segment lost 6 bases and the V segment lost 7 bases, leaving 12 bases of the junction unmatched. CDR1 is MNHNY, CDR2 SVGAGI, per germline (reference sequence). The CDR3 has 15 amino acids. CDR3 sequence reads: CASTQRQGHRQPQHF. CDR3 nucleotide sequence: TGTGCCAGCACCCAACGACAGGGCCACCGTCAGCCCCAGCATTTT.

This clone has just one count. The rearrangement links TRBV19 to TRBJ2-5; 12 nucleotides match TRBD2. The CDR3 covers 16 residues. Germline lookup yields CDR1 LNHDA and CDR2 SQIVND (reference sequence). With 7 bases clipped from V and 2 bases from J, the junction kept 8 bases outside the gene matches. CDR3 nucleotides: TGTGCCAGTACCGACGGTGGACTAGCGGGGCAAGAGACCCAGTACTTC. This translates into CASTDGGLAGQETQYF. The full variable domain, with the rest looked up from reference TRBV19 and TRBJ2-5, is DGGITQSPKYLFRKEGQNVTLSCEQNLNHDAMYWYRQDPGQGLRLIYYSQIVNDFQKGDIAEGYSVSREKKESFPLTVTSAQKNPTAFYLCASTDGGLAGQETQYFGPGTRLLVL.

This clone was observed once. This rearrangement joins TRBV5-8 to TRBJ2-1; 10 bases fit TRBD1. CDR3 length: 14 amino acids. Germline lookup yields CDR1 SGHTS and CDR2 YDEGEE. With V trimmed by 4 bases and J by 9 bases, 7 bases remained unmatched. CDR3 region: CASSVDRGRLEQFF. DNA of the CDR3: TGTGCCAGCAGCGTCGACAGGGGGCGCCTTGAGCAGTTCTTC.

In this sample, this clone turned up a few times. The rearrangement links TRBV14 to TRBJ2-5, with 7 bases identical to TRBD1. Germline V CDR1 and CDR2: SGHDN, FVKESK. The CDR3 is made up of 15 amino acids. V trimming: 3 bases; J trimming: 0 bases; junction bases outside the gene matches: 4. CDR3 nucleotide sequence: TGTGCCAGCAGCCAGTCGGACAGGTACCAAGAGACCCAGTACTTC. Protein: CASSQSDRYQETQYF. Variable domain in full (rest from reference TRBV14 and TRBJ2-5): EAGVTQFPSHSVIEKGQTVTLRCDPISGHDNLYWYRRVMGKEIKFLLHFVKESKQDESGMPNNRFLAERTGGTYSTLKVQPAELEDSGVYFCASSQSDRYQETQYFGPGTRLLVL.

The chain is built from TRBV19 and TRBJ2-5; 10 bases map to TRBD2. V gave up 6 bases and J gave up 4 bases; unmatched junction bases: 5. This CDR3 contains 14 residues. Germline CDR1 reads LNHDA; CDR2 reads SQIVND (reference sequence). CDR3 protein: CASSTSGIGETQYF. The CDR3 DNA reads TGTGCCAGTAGCACTAGCGGGATCGGAGAGACCCAGTACTTC.